The 5 T cell receptor beta chains reported below all come from one sample, sequenced in a study of low-dose radiotherapy and immunotherapy resistance in tumors. As for time point: before trial treatment. TRAV and TRBV primers primed cDNA for both TCRalpha and TCRbeta. TCRs were put through 20 PCR cycles of amplification with Phusion. A constant-region primer and the V-primer adapter served as the primer pair. TCRdb used MiXCR to reprocess the reads, holding one entry per CDR3 protein. Among around 79,000 distinct CDR3 sequences listed, under 20% were seen once. The sequencing used PBMCs, collected before treatment. All receptors derive from a male donor with prostate cancer.

This clonotype was counted ten times or more. V gene TRBV7-8 combines with J gene TRBJ1-2; the D gene is possibly TRBD1 (6 bases). Trimming removed 6 bases at V and 4 bases at J, with 12 bases between. The CDR3 sequence is 13 residues long. Germline loops: CDR1 SGHVS, CDR2 FQNEAQ. The CDR3 region has the DNA TGTGCCAGCAGTAACAGGGAGGGCTATGGCTACACCTTC. It translates to CASSNREGYGYTF.

There are many counts of this clonotype. This rearrangement joins TRBV25-1 to TRBJ1-3; D remains unclear. V dropped 5 bases and J dropped 0 bases, with 17 bases sitting between them. CDR1 MGHDK and CDR2 SYGVNS come from the germline V gene. This CDR3 spans 17 amino acids. The CDR3 bases are TGTGCCAGCAGTCCTCTGGGCAGTGGAGTCTCTGGAAACACCATATATTTT. Protein product: CASSPLGSGVSGNTIYF.

This clonotype was recorded once. With a far larger clone one base away, a read error is the likely cause. The chain recombines TRBV28 with TRBJ2-6, with a possible D match to TRBD2 (6 bases). Per germline, CDR1 MDHEN and CDR2 SYDVKM. Trimming stripped 5 bases from V and 0 bases from J, with 8 bases between. The CDR3 is made up of 15 amino acids. CDR3 protein: CASSGGYSGANVLTF. The CDR3 nucleotides are TGTGCCAGCAGTGGGGGGTACTCTGGGGCCAACGTCCTGACTTTC.

This chain uses TRBV5-4 with TRBJ2-1; D is unresolved. Trimming removed 3 bases at V and 7 bases at J, with 11 bases between. The CDR3 spans 13 residues. Germline V gene data show CDR1 as SGHNT and CDR2 as YYREEE (reference sequence). CDR3 sequence reads: CASSWPLRNEQFF. For the CDR3, the DNA is TGTGCCAGCAGCTGGCCCCTACGTAATGAGCAGTTCTTC.

Comment on this clonotype: With a far larger clone one base away, a read error is the likely cause. V usage is TRBV28 and J usage is TRBJ2-5; 12 bases are a match to TRBD2. This CDR3 has 15 residues. Germline CDR1 is MDHEN and CDR2 is SYDVKM. Trimming took 4 bases from V and 11 from J; bases not matched to a gene: 11. CDR3 DNA sequence: TGTGCCAGCAGTTCCGCGACTAGCGGGAGCAATGAGCAGTACTTC. The encoded protein is CASSSATSGSNEQYF.